The source of this T cell receptor beta chain is a study of cytomegalovirus exposure and HLA in healthy donors. Study-wide points: The sole available immune exposure information was CMV serostatus. In a later analysis, V- and J-gene trimming of beta chains associated with a DCLRE1C missense variant, replicated independently.

Of note for this clone: Its target is not known.

Donors were ostensibly healthy at sampling, although undocumented immune exposures were probable. Primers: 60 Vbeta forward and 13 Jbeta reverse. The protocol was immunoSEQ multiplex PCR, while the TCRdb copy is restricted to in-frame clones and leaves out a portion. The table records about 130,000 clones, about 81% of them present only once. Per the germline V gene, CDR1 is SGHAT and CDR2 is FQNNGV. Trimming took off 2 bases at V and 5 bases at J, with 8 bases between the two ends. CDR3 size: 13 residues. This TCR was sampled from a middle-aged woman in good health and CMV-seropositive. The J gene is TRBJ2-3, the V gene TRBV11-2; TRBD2 is a possible D gene (6 bases). The sequenced material came from PBMCs. CDR3 DNA: TGTGCCAGCAGCTTAACGGGAGAAGATACGCAGTATTTT. Protein sequence: CASSLTGEDTQYF. Full variable domain (remainder filled in from reference TRBV11-2 and TRBJ2-3): EAGVAQSPRYKIIEKRQSVAFWCNPISGHATLYWYQQILGQGPKLLIQFQNNGVVDDSQLPKDRFSAERLKGVDSTLKIQPAKLEDSAVYLCASSLTGEDTQYFGPGTRLTVL.